The subject of this entry is one T cell receptor (beta chain). In this sample, this clone turned up a few times. Its cognate antigen has yet to be identified. No qualities accompany the bases; no much larger clone lies one base away. The data derive from a study of beta chain features in type 1 diabetes (dated by TCRdb to the late 2010s). Regarding the research as a whole: No differences in mean age, gender distribution, total cell number or subset yield were found between patients and healthy donors. A total of approximately 100,000,000 sorted cells were examined across all samples, and the number of cells per subset was strongly correlated with RNA yield. The study compared TCRB repertoires of sorted circulating CD4+ T cell subsets between recently diagnosed type 1 diabetes patients and matched healthy donors. Whereas all 30 or so donors provided naive and central memory subsets, regulatory and stem cell-like memory subsets were isolated from just 8 patients and about eight healthy donors.

Including cysteine and phenylalanine, the CDR3 has 14 amino acids. Here the CDR3 DNA is all that survives: 42 bases in frame from base 1. CDR1 GTSNPN and CDR2 SVGIG are derived from the germline V gene (reference sequence). V loses 1 base, J loses 3 bases, and the germline ends lie 12 bases apart. Broader findings and caveats from the paper: Only small numbers of individuals were included in the HLA sub-analyses, which left unresolved whether HLA type had any influence on TCRB rearrangement. Shorter templates might be favored by PCR, yet because patient and control samples were amplified and corrected together, any such skew would affect both groups equally. Naive, central memory and regulatory TCRB repertoires appeared to be more similar among patients than among healthy donors. Because cDNA was sequenced instead of genomic DNA, highly expressing activated cells could be over-represented, though the groups showed no difference in activation or CD3 levels. Type 1 diabetes patients showed a moderate but significant shortening of TCRB CDR3 length in all four CD4+ subsets. At VDJ recombination sites, patients with type 1 diabetes made fewer insertions and deleted more nucleotides, a pattern implying thymic rearrangement abnormalities.

The entire isolated RNA was reverse transcribed using the High Capacity cDNA Reverse Transcription Kit, and thus expressed TCRB transcripts were sequenced. Naive, central memory and regulatory T cell samples underwent deep immunoSEQ sequencing, averaging around 3.9 million total reads per sample. Sorted cells were lysed in RLT buffer, and RNA was extracted using DNase-treated RNeasy Micro or Mini kits according to cell number. Each cell subset was processed separately to prevent cross-contamination, with patient and healthy donor samples processed together. Using the immunoSEQ multiplex PCR, TCRB sequences were amplified from cDNA into 87-bp fragments spanning the CDR3 region. Sequencing of the amplicons was done on the Illumina HiSeq platform. Regarding the original processing steps: Synthetic template baselines were used to correct PCR bias computationally, reads within Hamming distance 2 were collapsed, and singletons that could not be merged were discarded. Reads were aligned against IMGT so that V, D and J genes, CDR3 length and insertions or deletions at six rearrangement sites could be assigned. Clonotype counts were normalized to sorted cell number within each subset before computing true diversity and Gini coefficients with the tcR R package. The overlap coefficient, calculated on TCRB nucleotide sequences, was used to measure repertoire sharing. Out-of-frame TCRB sequences from naive cells were analyzed as a proxy for the pre-selection repertoire. This is the immuneACCESS table as TCRdb keeps it, with only in-frame sequences that have V and J called. A part of the clones is gone; compared with another copy, unresolved V genes explain less than half, and the rest is unexplained. Clone size and the V and J calls come from that table; the DNA yielded D and trimming. The sample table lists 500,000 to 700,000 clones, around 15% of them with a count of one. The ten biggest clones cover approximately 0.093% of the sample.

Each donor gave one peripheral blood draw, averaging approximately 120 mL, which was collected into heparinised tubes. Using a panel that included CD45RO, CCR7, CD25, CD127, CD95 and CD27, naive, central memory, regulatory and stem cell-like memory CD4+ T cells were sorted on a BD FACSAria II. All sorted populations exceeded 95% purity. PBMCs were isolated right away by Lymphoprep density gradient centrifugation and were stained directly, without culture. Samples were stained and sorted in pairs, with one healthy donor and one patient per experiment, so that batch effects were minimized. The sample was naive CD4+ T cells from blood. The cell subset or site tag for this specimen amounts to: true naive CD4+ T cells. The chain links TRBV30 with TRBJ1-2; D gene: possibly TRBD1, on 6 matching bases. The TCR comes from a man younger than 35 in good health. The CDR3 here reads CAWSAGGSDYGYTF. The nucleotide sequence reads TGTGCCTGGAGTGCGGGGGGCAGCGACTATGGCTACACCTTC.